The 26 T cell receptor beta chains in this list originate from one sample, sequenced in a study of CD8+CD57+ T cells in acquired aplastic anemia. For CDR3 and TCR beta VDJ profiling, genomic DNA was the template used. TCRdb reprocessed the reads via MiXCR and lists one record per CDR3 protein. The sample lists 150,000 or so distinct CDR3 sequences; less than 50% were seen once. Sequenced patients had shown CD8+CD57+ cell expansion by flow cytometry. The sample comprised sorted CD4+, CD8+, or CD8+CD57+ T cells (not recorded which) from PBMCs. The receptor source for this set is a human donor with aplastic anemia.

This clonotype was detected only a few times. V gene TRBV24-1 combines with J gene TRBJ1-5, with 10 bases matching TRBD1. Trimming removed 4 bases from V and 2 bases from J; junction bases left unmatched: 4. This CDR3 contains 16 residues. Germline V gene lookup returns CDR1 KGHDR and CDR2 SFDVKD. DNA of the CDR3: TGTGCCACCAGTGACCCTGGGACAGGGGGCAATCAGCCCCAGCATTTT. It yields the protein CATSDPGTGGNQPQHF.

The rearrangement joins TRBV2 to TRBJ1-5; D may be TRBD1 (5 bases). Deletions cut 0 bases from V and 5 bases from J, with 14 bases between. CDR1 SNHLY and CDR2 FYNNEI come from the germline V gene. CDR3 length: 16 amino acids. CDR3 DNA sequence: TGTGCCAGCAGTGAAGCTGGGACTATAGCCGATCAGCCCCAGCATTTT. It yields the protein CASSEAGTIADQPQHF.

This clonotype was counted many times. The chain couples TRBV6-1 to TRBJ2-7; TRBD2 might be the D (5 bases). V was clipped by 8 bases and J by 3 bases, with 20 bases between them. Germline assignment: CDR1 MNHNS and CDR2 SASEGT. The CDR3 extends over 15 amino acids. CDR3 amino acids: CASAYREAGVYEQYF. The CDR3 DNA sequence: TGTGCCAGCGCGTACCGGGAAGCCGGGGTCTACGAGCAGTACTTC.

The CDR3 DNA reads as TGCGCCAGCAGCTTGGGAACAGGGCGCTATGGCTACACCTTC. Protein product: CASSLGTGRYGYTF. The chain employs TRBV5-1 and TRBJ1-2; possibly TRBD1 for D (6 bases). With 0 bases removed from V and 4 bases from J, the gap between germline ends came to 10 bases. Germline CDR1 is SGHRS and CDR2 is YFSETQ. CDR3 length: 14 residues. Using reference TRBV5-1 and TRBJ1-2 for the parts outside the CDR3, the full variable domain is KAGVTQTPRYLIKTRGQQVTLSCSPISGHRSVSWYQQTPGQGLQFLFEYFSETQRNKGNFPGRFSGRQFSNSRSEMNVSTLELGDSALYLCASSLGTGRYGYTFGSGTRLTVV.

The V call is TRBV20-1, the J call TRBJ2-1; either TRBD1 or TRBD2 may fit D (5 bases each). The CDR3 is 17 amino acids. V lost 1 base to trimming and J lost 2 bases, with 18 bases between them. The V gene's germline CDR1 is DFQATT and CDR2 SNEGSKA (reference sequence). The CDR3 region has the DNA TGCAGTGCTAGAGGGGTGGGGGTAGAACCCCCCTACAATGAGCAGTTCTTC. Translated: CSARGVGVEPPYNEQFF.

The chain recombines TRBV29-1 with TRBJ2-1; 10 nucleotides align to TRBD2. V lost 5 bases and J lost 9; bases outside the gene matches: 4. CDR1 is SQVTM and CDR2 is ANQGSEA in the germline V gene. The CDR3 totals 12 residues. The CDR3 DNA sequence: TGCAGCGTTCTCCTAGCGGGAGTTGAGCAGTTCTTC. Its translation is CSVLLAGVEQFF.

This chain links TRBV11-2 with TRBJ2-7, with 7 bases matching TRBD2. Looked up from germline, CDR1 is SGHAT and CDR2 is FQNNGV. The CDR3 consists of 15 residues. J was trimmed by 5 bases and V by 5 bases; bases with no gene match: 12. The CDR3 protein is CASSLPGRGPHEQYF. The CDR3 bases are TGTGCCAGCAGCCTTCCGGGGAGGGGACCCCACGAGCAGTACTTC.

Notes on this clonotype: Germline and junction disagree at one end, which may indicate a read error. The chain has TRBV10-3 and TRBJ2-5; TRBD2 matches 12 bases. In germline, CDR1 is ENHRY, CDR2 SYGVKD. The CDR3 covers 16 residues. In nucleotides, the CDR3 is TGTGCCGTCAGCGCGACTAGCGGGGGTTACGAAGAGACCCAGTACTTC. Its protein product is CAVSATSGGYEETQYF.

The genes are TRBV19 and TRBJ2-7, with D possibly TRBD2 on 5 matching bases. CDR1 LNHDA and CDR2 SQIVND come from the germline V gene (reference sequence). V was trimmed by 3 bases and J by 6 bases, leaving 12 bases between them. This CDR3 region has 13 residues. CDR3 sequence (DNA): TGTGCCAGTAGTATCATTCGGGATGGCGAGCAGTACTTC. Translated, it gives CASSIIRDGEQYF. Complete variable domain (other parts from reference TRBV19 and TRBJ2-7): DGGITQSPKYLFRKEGQNVTLSCEQNLNHDAMYWYRQDPGQGLRLIYYSQIVNDFQKGDIAEGYSVSREKKESFPLTVTSAQKNPTAFYLCASSIIRDGEQYFGPGTRLTVT.

CDR3 nucleotide sequence: TGCGCCAGCAGTGACCTCGCCCCCCTACATGAGAACACTGAAGCTTTCTTT. Translated, it gives CASSDLAPLHENTEAFF. The V gene is TRBV10-2, the J gene TRBJ1-1; the D is unclear. The V gene lost 3 bases and the J gene lost 1 base, with 18 bases spanning the gap. CDR3 length: 17 residues. Germline CDR1 and CDR2: WSHSY and SAAADI.

CDR3 amino acids: CASKRDRASPSTDTQYF. CDR3 DNA sequence: TGTGCCAGCAAGCGGGACAGGGCAAGCCCTAGCACAGATACGCAGTATTTT. The chain recombines TRBV2 with TRBJ2-3; 9 nucleotides line up with TRBD1. The CDR3 has 17 residues. Germline V CDR1 and CDR2: SNHLY, FYNNEI. Trimming at V came to 7 bases and at J to 0 bases, leaving 11 bases not matched to a gene.

This clonotype turned up a few times. The rearrangement uses TRBV5-4 and TRBJ1-1; no reliable D call. Trimming shortened V by 2 bases and J by 1 base, and 6 bases separated the two germline ends. CDR1 and CDR2 from the germline V gene are SGHNT and YYREEE (reference sequence). The CDR3 totals 13 residues. Here the CDR3 DNA reads TGTGCCAGCAGCTTCGGTACGAACACTGAAGCTTTCTTT. It translates to CASSFGTNTEAFF.

This clonotype was recorded at least ten times. The genes are TRBV6-4 and TRBJ2-7; weak D call: TRBD2 (5 bases). The V gene's germline CDR1 is MRHNA and CDR2 SNTAGT. V was clipped by 0 bases and J by 6 bases, with 18 bases between them. This CDR3 is 16 amino acids long. The CDR3 bases are TGTGCCAGCAGTGACTCGATGAGCGGTCCAGAGTGCGAGCAGTACTTC. Its protein product is CASSDSMSGPECEQYF.

Only a few counts were recorded for this clonotype. For the CDR3, the DNA is TGTGCCAGCAGCCCTGTTGGGGGACCCGGGGAGCTGTTTTTT. Its protein is CASSPVGGPGELFF. J is TRBJ2-2 and V is TRBV3-1; tentatively, D is TRBD1 or TRBD2 (5 bases each). This CDR3 has 14 residues. Between the trimmed V and J ends, which lost 4 bases and 6 bases, there was a span of 12 bases. The germline V gene has CDR1 LGHDT and CDR2 YNNKEL (reference sequence).

This clonotype has at least ten counts. J is TRBJ2-1 and V is TRBV7-2; 8 bases match TRBD2. The CDR3 has 19 amino acids. Germline V gives CDR1 SGHTA, CDR2 FQGNSA. V lost 0 bases, J lost 0 bases, and 10 bases stayed unmatched. For the CDR3, the DNA is TGTGCCAGCAGCTTAGCTGATAGCGGGGCCCCGAGCTCCTACAATGAGCAGTTCTTC. It translates to CASSLADSGAPSSYNEQFF.

The chain combines TRBV29-1 with TRBJ2-2; D is tentatively TRBD1 or TRBD2 (5 bases each). Germline-derived CDR1 and CDR2 are SQVTM and ANQGSEA. The CDR3 extends over 12 amino acids. Trimming removed 6 bases at V and 7 bases at J, with 12 bases between. The CDR3: CSVRGSLGELFF. In DNA form, the CDR3 reads TGCAGCGTGAGGGGATCCCTCGGGGAGCTGTTTTTT.

The chain has TRBV18 and TRBJ1-5, with D unclear. The V end was cut by 3 bases, the J end by 0 bases, with 18 bases between. The germline gives CDR1 KGHSH, CDR2 LQKENI. The CDR3 runs 18 residues. CDR3 sequence: CASSPGGPKNNSNQPQHF. The CDR3, as DNA: TGTGCCAGCTCACCGGGAGGGCCGAAGAACAATAGCAATCAGCCCCAGCATTTT.

This chain connects TRBV5-1 to TRBJ2-7; maybe TRBD1 (6 bases). V was trimmed by 0 bases and J by 0 bases, leaving 10 bases between them. The germline gives CDR1 SGHRS, CDR2 YFSETQ. CDR3 size: 15 residues. This CDR3 reads CASSLEADSSYEQYF. Here the CDR3 DNA reads TGCGCCAGCAGCTTGGAGGCGGACAGCTCCTACGAGCAGTACTTC.

Many counts were recorded for this clonotype. This rearrangement joins TRBV7-2 to TRBJ1-6, with a weak D call TRBD1 (6 bases). Per germline, CDR1 SGHTA and CDR2 FQGNSA. Trimming left V 5 bases short and J 7 bases short, with 18 bases between. The CDR3 loop spans 16 amino acids. The CDR3 DNA reads TGTGCCAGCAGCCCGAGCCATAGGGGGACGAATTCACCCCTCCACTTT. This codes for CASSPSHRGTNSPLHF.

A note on this clonotype: Given a much more abundant clone one base away, this may be a read error. The CDR3 carries no conserved terminal phenylalanine or tryptophan, so it likely arises from a read error. The rearrangement joins TRBV12-3 or TRBV12-4 to TRBJ2-7; D is perhaps TRBD2 (6 bases). The CDR3 contains 16 residues. Trimming left V 3 bases short and J 1 base short, with 16 bases between. The CDR3 DNA follows: TGTGCCAGCAGTTTCGGGGGAGGAGCTGGGTCCTACGAGCAGTACCTC. This gives the protein CASSFGGGAGSYEQYL.

This clonotype was seen once. This chain joins TRBV20-1 and TRBJ1-6; D might be TRBD1 (6 bases). V shed 6 bases and J shed 6 bases, with 15 bases lying between them. CDR1 is DFQATT and CDR2 is SNEGSKA in the germline V gene (reference sequence). There are 14 residues in the CDR3. CDR3 amino acids: CSASRGELNSPLHF. For the CDR3, the DNA is TGCAGTGCCAGCAGGGGAGAACTTAATTCACCCCTCCACTTT.

V is TRBV2 and J is TRBJ2-7; TRBD1 agrees at 9 bases. The J segment lost 2 bases and the V segment lost 3 bases, leaving 2 bases of the junction unmatched. This CDR3 contains 14 residues. The germline CDR1 and CDR2 sequences are SNHLY and FYNNEI. The CDR3 here is CASSDRDRAYEQYF. The CDR3 DNA reads TGTGCCAGCAGTGATAGGGACAGGGCCTACGAGCAGTACTTC.

The V gene is TRBV5-1, the J gene TRBJ2-7, with D maybe TRBD2 (6 bases). The V end lost 0 bases, the J end lost 2 bases, and 15 bases lay between the germline ends. The CDR3 is 16 residues long. Germline values: CDR1 SGHRS, CDR2 YFSETQ. The CDR3 sequence is CASSLAAGLAAYEQYF. CDR3 nucleotides: TGCGCCAGCAGCTTGGCCGCGGGGCTTGCTGCCTACGAGCAGTACTTC.

This clonotype showed up many times. The chain carries TRBV7-9 and TRBJ1-2; D is undetermined. The CDR3 is 14 amino acids. V lost 1 base and J lost 4, with 10 bases in between. Germline CDR1 reads SEHNR; CDR2 reads FQNEAQ (reference sequence). The CDR3 loop reads CASSLESELYGYTF. The CDR3 nucleotides are TGTGCCAGCAGCTTAGAATCCGAGCTCTATGGCTACACCTTC.

This clonotype was detected only a few times. This sequence joins TRBV10-3 and TRBJ2-7, with 9 bases lining up with TRBD1. Germline V lookup: CDR1 ENHRY, CDR2 SYGVKD. CDR3 length: 15 amino acids. Unmatched junction bases numbered 10, after V lost 7 bases and J lost 3 bases. Written as DNA, the CDR3 is TGTGCCATCATTCCGGACAGGGGCTTGATCTACGAGCAGTACTTC. It codes for CAIIPDRGLIYEQYF.

This clonotype was found once. The chain is built from TRBV19 and TRBJ2-3, with D possibly TRBD1 on 5 matching bases. The CDR3 loop spans 14 amino acids. Deletions cut 3 bases from V and 3 bases from J, with 10 bases between. Germline V lookup: CDR1 LNHDA, CDR2 SQIVND (reference sequence). The CDR3 here is CASSMWGLTDTQYF. For the CDR3, the DNA is TGTGCCAGTAGTATGTGGGGCCTAACAGATACGCAGTATTTT.